This is a list of T cell receptor beta chains from one sample in a study of cytomegalovirus exposure and HLA in healthy donors. Assay used: immunoSEQ multiplex PCR; TCRdb lists only in-frame clones, some missing. The sample contains tens of thousands of clones, 70% to 90% of which appear only once. Source material: PBMCs. The receptors here all came from a woman aged 40 to 50 in good health and CMV-seropositive. The CDR3 runs from the conserved cysteine through the conserved F or W. Each record gives: V gene, clone size, J gene, D gene, CDR3 DNA, CDR3 protein. D genes are given only for firm matches. Part of the rows lack a size; the others show once, few, many or a class for expanded clones.

TRBV28	.	TRBJ2-2	.	TGTGCCAGCAGACGGGTCTACACCGGGGAGCTGTTTTTT	CASRRVYTGELFF
TRBV14	.	TRBJ2-7	.	TGTGCCAGCAGCCAAGGTACACAGGAGCAGTACTTC	CASSQGTQEQYF
TRBV30	.	TRBJ2-6	.	TGTGCCGGGTCAGAGGTGGTCTCTGGGGCCAACGTCCTGACTTTC	CAGSEVVSGANVLTF
TRBV7-2	.	TRBJ2-4	.	TGTGCCAGCAGCTTAAGTCGTGGACACGGAACCATTCAGTACTTC	CASSLSRGHGTIQYF
TRBV27	.	TRBJ1-4	.	TGTGCCAGCAGCCTGTCGGGCAGGGGCTATGAAAAACTGTTTTTT	CASSLSGRGYEKLFF
TRBV2	once	TRBJ1-1	TRBD1	TGTGCCAGCAGCGAGACAGGGACTGAAGCTTTCTTT	CASSETGTEAFF
TRBV13	few	TRBJ2-1	.	TGTGCCAGCAGCTTAGCACGCAGCTACAATGAGCAGTTCTTC	CASSLARSYNEQFF
TRBV4-3	.	TRBJ1-2	.	TGCGCCAGCAGCGAAACATGGAGTTATGGCTACACCTTC	CASSETWSYGYTF
TRBV19	.	TRBJ2-7	TRBD1	TGTGCCACTACACCGGGACAGGGATACGAGCAGTACTTC	CATTPGQGYEQYF
TRBV27	few	TRBJ2-2	.	TGTGCCAGATCCCCCCGACAGTCCGGGGAGCTGTTTTTT	CARSPRQSGELFF
TRBV19	once	TRBJ1-4	.	TGTGCCAGTAGTATTTCCCCCGCAACTAATGAAAAACTGTTTTTT	CASSISPATNEKLFF
TRBV7-6	.	TRBJ1-3	.	TGTGCCAGCAGCCTCTCAGGGGTTTCAGGAAACACCATATATTTT	CASSLSGVSGNTIYF
TRBV6-5	.	TRBJ1-2	.	TGTGCCAGCAGTTACAAGGGGGATGGCTACACCTTC	CASSYKGDGYTF
TRBV6-6	.	TRBJ1-6	TRBD1	TGTGCCAGCAGTCCGACAGGGTACTCACCCCTCCACTTT	CASSPTGYSPLHF
TRBV9	.	TRBJ2-7	TRBD2	TGTGCCAGCAGCGTAGGGGGTGGACTAGTGAGAGGGGAGCAGTACTTC	CASSVGGGLVRGEQYF
TRBV5-1	.	TRBJ2-5	.	TGCGCCAGCAGCTTGGGACAGCTCAAAGAGACCCAGTACTTC	CASSLGQLKETQYF
TRBV27	.	TRBJ2-4	.	TGTGCCAGCAGTCCCCTCGCTGGCCAAAACATTCAGTACTTC	CASSPLAGQNIQYF
TRBV6-5	.	TRBJ1-2	.	TGTGCCAGCAGCCCATCGTCCCAGGGGAACTATGGCTACACCTTC	CASSPSSQGNYGYTF
TRBV18	.	TRBJ2-2	.	TGTGCCAGCTCACCACCCAATTCAGGGGCCGGGGAGCTGTTTTTT	CASSPPNSGAGELFF
TRBV23-1	.	TRBJ2-2	.	TGCGCCAGCTATCTCCGGGTCTTGAACACCGGGGAGCTGTTTTTT	CASYLRVLNTGELFF
TRBV19	.	TRBJ1-1	.	TGTGCCAGTAGTATTAACTTTCGGAGTGAAGCTTTCTTT	CASSINFRSEAFF
TRBV5-4	.	TRBJ1-1	.	TGTGCCAGCAGCTTGGGGGACAAGCAAGCTTTCTTT	CASSLGDKQAFF
TRBV10-1	.	TRBJ1-3	.	TGCGCCACCAGCCAGGGGCCTGGAAACACCATATATTTT	CATSQGPGNTIYF
TRBV5-5	.	TRBJ2-7	TRBD1	TGTGCCAGCAGCAACGACAGGGGGCTTACCTCCTACGAGCAGTACTTC	CASSNDRGLTSYEQYF
TRBV2	.	TRBJ2-5	.	TGTGCCAGCAGTGAACAGGGTAGGGAGACCCAGTACTTC	CASSEQGRETQYF
TRBV28	.	TRBJ2-5	.	TGTGCCAGCAGTTCCCCCCGGGGAGCACAAGAGACCCAGTACTTC	CASSSPRGAQETQYF
TRBV19	.	TRBJ1-6	TRBD1	TGTGCCAGTAGGTGGACAGGGAGTTCACCCCTCCACTTT	CASRWTGSSPLHF
TRBV19	.	TRBJ1-1	.	TGTGCCAGTAGTCCAGGGACACTTAGGAGCAACACTGAAGCTTTCTTT	CASSPGTLRSNTEAFF
TRBV5-1	.	TRBJ2-1	.	TGCGCCAGCAGCTTGGGTATGCCTAGCCCTTACAATGAGCAGTTCTTC	CASSLGMPSPYNEQFF
TRBV10-3	.	TRBJ1-5	TRBD1	TGTGCCATCAGCGGGACAGATCAGCCCCAGCATTTT	CAISGTDQPQHF
TRBV5-1	.	TRBJ1-1	TRBD1	TGCGCCAGCAGCTTTACCCCGGGACAGGAGGGAGCTTTCTTT	CASSFTPGQEGAFF
TRBV5-4	.	TRBJ2-7	TRBD2	TGTGCCAGCAGCCTCACTAGCGGGGGCTACGAGCAGTACTTC	CASSLTSGGYEQYF
TRBV11-1	.	TRBJ2-5	TRBD1	TGTGCCAGCAGCCAAGGCCGGGACAGGGGGCGTGAAGAGACCCAGTACTTC	CASSQGRDRGREETQYF
TRBV2	.	TRBJ2-5	TRBD2	TGTGCCAGCAGTGTAGGCGGGGGTGAGACCCAGTACTTC	CASSVGGGETQYF
TRBV30	.	TRBJ2-1	.	TGTGCCTGGACTTGGAGGACTAAGAATGAGCAGTTCTTC	CAWTWRTKNEQFF
TRBV7-9	.	TRBJ1-3	.	TGTGCCAGCAGCGAAACTATCTCTGGAAACACCATATATTTT	CASSETISGNTIYF
TRBV5-1	.	TRBJ1-1	TRBD1	TGCGCCAGCAGCTTGGTAGGGCAGGGGGAAAGAGAAGCTTTCTTT	CASSLVGQGEREAFF
TRBV6-1	.	TRBJ1-2	.	TGTGCCAGCAGTGAACCCCTCCCGGGTGGCTACACCTTC	CASSEPLPGGYTF
TRBV18	.	TRBJ2-5	.	TGTGCCAGCTCACCGACGGAGGAAGAGACCCAGTACTTC	CASSPTEEETQYF